This TCR beta chain came from a study of shared clonotypes between healthy human individuals. Study outcomes and limitations: Naive subsets usually exceeded memory subsets in estimated richness.

The assay used deep level. The repertoire was sequenced with immunoSEQ multiplex PCR; TCRdb's copy has only in-frame clones and lacks some. This sample yields 300,000 to 400,000 clones, of which approximately 79% are seen a single time; 10% belongs to the top ten. V lost 0 bases to trimming and J lost 5 bases; unmatched junction nucleotides: 6. The CDR3 extends over 15 amino acids. Germline CDR1 SGHRS, CDR2 YFSETQ. Notes on this clone: Its target is not known.

Negatively enriched CD4+ T cells were divided by CD45RA into naive and memory. This TCR was recovered from a man in his thirties or forties in good health. Sequencing was done on a sample of memory CD4+ T cells sorted from blood. The subset is: CD45RA-negative fraction. This chain links TRBV5-1 with TRBJ2-5; TRBD1 matches at 8 bases. For the CDR3, the DNA is TGCGCCAGCAGCTTGGAACGGCAGGGGGCGGAGACCCAGTACTTC. Translated: CASSLERQGAETQYF.